The T cell receptor (beta chain) described here comes from a study of blood T cell repertoires in COVID-19. Study in general: Collection of acute and convalescent COVID-19 samples took place in the United States, Italy and Spain. T cells, B-cell-depleted T cells, or PBMCs provided the cDNA or gDNA that served as material.

This CDR3 is 11 amino acids long. Between the trimmed V and J ends, which lost 5 bases and 7 bases, there was a span of 9 bases. CDR1 and CDR2 (germline): PRHDT, FYEKMQ (reference sequence). In the study's own analysis: It was from reference gene primer amplification that nucleated cell counts were estimated. Profiling relied on immunoSEQ multiplex PCR, and the TCRdb table lists in-frame clones only, not all of them. The DNA gave D and trimming, while V, J and clone size come from that table. The sample yields 350,000 or so clones, 65% to 85% seen once. This chain links TRBV13 with TRBJ2-7; D is ambiguous. The clonotype originates from a man aged 25 to 40 with active or convalescent COVID-19. Sequencing input: peripheral blood. CDR3 nucleotides: TGTGCCAGCAGCCCCCTCCGGGAGCAGTACTTC. This codes for CASSPLREQYF. The full variable domain, rest sourced from reference TRBV13 and TRBJ2-7, is AAGVIQSPRHLIKEKRETATLKCYPIPRHDTVYWYQQGPGQDPQFLISFYEKMQSDKGSIPDRFSAQQFSDYHSELNMSSLELGDSALYFCASSPLREQYFGPGTRLTVT.